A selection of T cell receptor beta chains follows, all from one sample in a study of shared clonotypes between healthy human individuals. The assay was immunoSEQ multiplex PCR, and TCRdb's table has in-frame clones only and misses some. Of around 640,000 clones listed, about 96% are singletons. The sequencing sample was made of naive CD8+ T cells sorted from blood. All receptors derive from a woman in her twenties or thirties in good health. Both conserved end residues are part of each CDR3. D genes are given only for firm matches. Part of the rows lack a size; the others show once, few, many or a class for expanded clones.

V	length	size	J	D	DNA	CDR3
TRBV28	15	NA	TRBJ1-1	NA	TGTGCCAGCAGTTTCAGCCCAGGGGCAACCACTGAAGCTTTCTTT	CASSFSPGATTEAFF
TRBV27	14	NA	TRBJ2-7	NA	TGTGCCAGCAGTCCGGGGGAGGCCCACTACGAGCAGTACTTC	CASSPGEAHYEQYF
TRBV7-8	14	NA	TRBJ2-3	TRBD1	TGTGCCAGCGGATTCCAGGGGGGCACAGATACGCAGTATTTT	CASGFQGGTDTQYF
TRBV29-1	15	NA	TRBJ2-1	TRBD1	TGCAGCGTTGTAGGGGACAGGCGTAGCTACAATGAGCAGTTCTTC	CSVVGDRRSYNEQFF
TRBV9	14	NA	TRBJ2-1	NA	TGTGCCAGCAGCGTAGTGGGACCAAACAATGAGCAGTTCTTC	CASSVVGPNNEQFF
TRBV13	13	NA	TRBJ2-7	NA	TGTGCCAGCAGCAGAGGGACACACTACGAGCAGTACTTC	CASSRGTHYEQYF
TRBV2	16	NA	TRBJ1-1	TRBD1	TGTGCCAGCAGTGAAGCGTGGACAGGACCGGGGACTGAAGCTTTCTTT	CASSEAWTGPGTEAFF
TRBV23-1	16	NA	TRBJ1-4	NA	TGCGCCAGCAGTCGCCTCTTAGCAGCTCAGGACGAAAAACTGTTTTTT	CASSRLLAAQDEKLFF
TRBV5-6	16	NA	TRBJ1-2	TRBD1	TGTGCCAGCAGCGACGACGCAGGGGGCTATAACTATGGCTACACCTTC	CASSDDAGGYNYGYTF
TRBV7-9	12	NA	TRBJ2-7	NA	TGTGCCAGCAGCTTAGGCAGCTCCGAGCAGTACTTC	CASSLGSSEQYF
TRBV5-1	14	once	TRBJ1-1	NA	TGCGCCAGCAGCTTGAGGACGGCGAACACTGAAGCTTTCTTT	CASSLRTANTEAFF
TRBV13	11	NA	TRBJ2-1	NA	TGTGCCAGCAGCTTACGGCATGAGCAGTTCTTC	CASSLRHEQFF
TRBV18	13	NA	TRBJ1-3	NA	TGTGCCAGCTCACCAGTCTCGGGAAACACCATATATTTT	CASSPVSGNTIYF
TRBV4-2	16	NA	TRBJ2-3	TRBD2	TGTGCCAGCAGCCAAGGTTGGCGGGAGGGCCGGGATACGCAGTATTTT	CASSQGWREGRDTQYF
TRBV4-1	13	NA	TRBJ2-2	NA	TGCGCCAGCAGCCAAGACGGGGAGCGGGAGCTGTTTTTT	CASSQDGERELFF
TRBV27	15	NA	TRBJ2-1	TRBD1	TGTGCCAGCAGTCAAGGACAGGGGACGTACAATGAGCAGTTCTTC	CASSQGQGTYNEQFF
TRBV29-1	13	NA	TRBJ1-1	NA	TGCAGCGTTTTAAAACAGAGGAACACTGAAGCTTTCTTT	CSVLKQRNTEAFF
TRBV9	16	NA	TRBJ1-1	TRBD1	TGTGCCAGCAGCGTAGCCCGGGACAGGGACGACACTGAAGCTTTCTTT	CASSVARDRDDTEAFF
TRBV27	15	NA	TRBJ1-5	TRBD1	TGTGCCAGCAGCCCAATCGACAGGGCGGATCAGCCCCAGCATTTT	CASSPIDRADQPQHF
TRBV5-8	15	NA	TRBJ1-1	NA	TGTGCCAGCAGCGCATCGTTGGGGGAGTCCACTGAAGCTTTCTTT	CASSASLGESTEAFF
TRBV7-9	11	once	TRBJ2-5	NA	TGTGCCAGCAGCTATTGGGAGACCCAGTACTTC	CASSYWETQYF
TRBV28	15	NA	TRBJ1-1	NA	TGTGCCAGCAGTTTATACGCAGGGGACGTTCTGGAAGCTTTCTTT	CASSLYAGDVLEAFF
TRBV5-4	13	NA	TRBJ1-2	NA	TGTGCCAGCAGCCTCCCGGCGGACGGCGGGGACACCTTC	CASSLPADGGDTF
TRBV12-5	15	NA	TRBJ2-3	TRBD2	TGTGCTAGTGGTTCCGGCTACGGGAGGGGAGATACGCAGTATTTT	CASGSGYGRGDTQYF
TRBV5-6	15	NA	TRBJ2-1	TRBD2	TGTGCCAGCAGCTTCGGACTAGCGGAGTACAATGAGCAGTTCTTC	CASSFGLAEYNEQFF